This TCR beta chain is drawn from a study of shared clonotypes between healthy human individuals. The J segment lost 0 bases and the V segment lost 3 bases, leaving 9 bases of the junction unmatched. The CDR3 loop spans 18 amino acids. Germline V gene data show CDR1 as MGHRA and CDR2 as YSYEKL. General study points: It was observed that 5% to 6.5% of naive CD4 clonotypes were shared across a handful of donors.

As regards this clone: Its antigen is not known.

Using 200 ng DNA, about 29,000 T cell genomes, the sorted-subset replicate PCRs were run. Data came from immunoSEQ multiplex PCR; TCRdb stores just in-frame clones and leaves some out. Here the sample spans 550,000 to 850,000 clones, about 74% being singletons. The chain combines TRBV4-1 with TRBJ1-1, with 11 bases aligning to TRBD1. The receptor comes from a woman between 25 and 40 years old in good health. Sequencing input: memory CD4+ T cells sorted from blood. Subset noted: CD45RA-negative fraction. CDR3 DNA: TGCGCCAGCAGCCATCGGACAGGGGGCCGTCGGATGAACACTGAAGCTTTCTTT. Protein: CASSHRTGGRRMNTEAFF.